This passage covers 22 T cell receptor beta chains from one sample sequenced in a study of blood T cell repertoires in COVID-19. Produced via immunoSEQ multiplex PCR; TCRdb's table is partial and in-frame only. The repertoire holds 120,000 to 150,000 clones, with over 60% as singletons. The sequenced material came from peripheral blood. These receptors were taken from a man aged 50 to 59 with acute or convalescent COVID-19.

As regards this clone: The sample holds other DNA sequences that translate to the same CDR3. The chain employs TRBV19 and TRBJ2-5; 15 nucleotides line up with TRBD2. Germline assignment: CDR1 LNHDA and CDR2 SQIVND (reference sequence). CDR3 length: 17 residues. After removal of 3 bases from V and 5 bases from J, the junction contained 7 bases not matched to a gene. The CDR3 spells CASSISGLAGGPETQYF. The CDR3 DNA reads TGTGCCAGTAGTATCTCTGGACTAGCGGGGGGGCCTGAGACCCAGTACTTC.

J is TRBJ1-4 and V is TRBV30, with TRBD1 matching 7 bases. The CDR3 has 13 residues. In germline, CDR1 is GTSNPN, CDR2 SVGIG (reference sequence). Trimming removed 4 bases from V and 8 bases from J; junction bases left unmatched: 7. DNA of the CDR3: TGTGCCTGGATGGGGACAGCGGGCGAAAAACTGTTTTTT. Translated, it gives CAWMGTAGEKLFF.

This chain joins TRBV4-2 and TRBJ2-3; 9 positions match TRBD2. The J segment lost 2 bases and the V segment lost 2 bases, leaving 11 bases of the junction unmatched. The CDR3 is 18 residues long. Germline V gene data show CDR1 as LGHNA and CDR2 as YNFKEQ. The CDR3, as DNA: TGTGCCAGCAGCCAACGACGGGCTAGCGGGGAACTCACAGATACGCAGTATTTT. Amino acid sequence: CASSQRRASGELTDTQYF.

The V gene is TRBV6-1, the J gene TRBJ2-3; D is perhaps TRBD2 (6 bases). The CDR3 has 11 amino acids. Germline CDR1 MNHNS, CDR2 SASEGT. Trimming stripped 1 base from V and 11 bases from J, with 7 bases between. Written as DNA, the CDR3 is TGTGCCAGCAGTGAAGGACTAGGGCAGTATTTT. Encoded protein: CASSEGLGQYF.

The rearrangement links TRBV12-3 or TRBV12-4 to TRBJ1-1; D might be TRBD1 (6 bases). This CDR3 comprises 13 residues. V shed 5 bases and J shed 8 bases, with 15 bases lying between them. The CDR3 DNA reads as TGTGCCAGCAGTCAATATGGACAGCCCGAAGCTTTCTTT. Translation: CASSQYGQPEAFF.

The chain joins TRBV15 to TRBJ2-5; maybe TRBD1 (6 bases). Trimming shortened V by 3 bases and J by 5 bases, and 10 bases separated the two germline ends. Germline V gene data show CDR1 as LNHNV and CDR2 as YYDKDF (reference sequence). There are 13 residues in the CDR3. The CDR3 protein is CATSSDRRETQYF. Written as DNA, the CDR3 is TGTGCCACCAGCAGCGACAGGCGGGAGACCCAGTACTTC.

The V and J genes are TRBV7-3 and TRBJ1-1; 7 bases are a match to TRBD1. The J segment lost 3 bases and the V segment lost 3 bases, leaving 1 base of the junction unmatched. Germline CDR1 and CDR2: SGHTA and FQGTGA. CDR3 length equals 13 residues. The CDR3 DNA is TGTGCCAGCAGCTTTCAGGGGGACACTGAAGCTTTCTTT. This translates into CASSFQGDTEAFF.

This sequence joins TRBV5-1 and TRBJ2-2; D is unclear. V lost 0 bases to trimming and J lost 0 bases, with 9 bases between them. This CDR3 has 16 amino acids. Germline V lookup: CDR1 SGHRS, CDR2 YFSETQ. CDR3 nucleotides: TGCGCCAGCAGCTTGGCTCCGGTTTCGAACACCGGGGAGCTGTTTTTT. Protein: CASSLAPVSNTGELFF. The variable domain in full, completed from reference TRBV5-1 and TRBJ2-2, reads KAGVTQTPRYLIKTRGQQVTLSCSPISGHRSVSWYQQTPGQGLQFLFEYFSETQRNKGNFPGRFSGRQFSNSRSEMNVSTLELGDSALYLCASSLAPVSNTGELFFGEGSRLTVL.

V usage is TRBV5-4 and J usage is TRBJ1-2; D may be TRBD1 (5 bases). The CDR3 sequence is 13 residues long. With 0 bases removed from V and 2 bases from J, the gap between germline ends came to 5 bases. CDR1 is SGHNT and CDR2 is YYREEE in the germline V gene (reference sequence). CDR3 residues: CASSLEGNYGYTF. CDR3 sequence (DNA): TGTGCCAGCAGCTTGGAGGGGAACTATGGCTACACCTTC. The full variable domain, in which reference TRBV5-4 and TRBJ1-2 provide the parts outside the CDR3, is ETGVTQSPTHLIKTRGQQVTLRCSSQSGHNTVSWYQQALGQGPQFIFQYYREEENGRGNFPPRFSGLQFPNYSSELNVNALELDDSALYLCASSLEGNYGYTFGSGTRLTVV.

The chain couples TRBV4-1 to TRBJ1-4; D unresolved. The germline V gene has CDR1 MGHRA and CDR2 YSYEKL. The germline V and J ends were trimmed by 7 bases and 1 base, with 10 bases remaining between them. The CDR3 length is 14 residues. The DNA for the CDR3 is TGCGCCAGCAAGGCCTCGGGAACTAATGAAAAACTGTTTTTT. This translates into CASKASGTNEKLFF.

The CDR3 region has the DNA TGTGCCACCTCGCCGGGACAGGGGACCGATGGCTACACCTTC. It translates to CATSPGQGTDGYTF. V gene TRBV15 combines with J gene TRBJ1-2; TRBD1 matches 10 bases. The V gene's germline CDR1 is LNHNV and CDR2 YYDKDF (reference sequence). The CDR3 is 14 amino acids. The J segment lost 6 bases and the V segment lost 8 bases, leaving 9 bases of the junction unmatched.

CDR3 in DNA: TGTGCCAGCAGCCCGAGGACAGCCGCGAACACCGGGGAGCTGTTTTTT. Its protein is CASSPRTAANTGELFF. This chain joins TRBV7-2 and TRBJ2-2, with a possible D match to TRBD1 (6 bases). Per the germline V gene, CDR1 is SGHTA and CDR2 is FQGNSA. The V and J ends lost 5 bases and 0 bases respectively, with 13 bases between them. This CDR3 comprises 16 residues.

The CDR3 nucleotides read TGTGCCACCAGCAGAGATACGGCCCGCGGGGAGACCCAGTACTTC. Residues: CATSRDTARGETQYF. This chain joins TRBV15 and TRBJ2-5; D is perhaps TRBD2 (5 bases). Germline V lookup: CDR1 LNHNV, CDR2 YYDKDF (reference sequence). Deletions cut 0 bases from V and 5 bases from J, with 13 bases between. The CDR3 contains 15 residues.

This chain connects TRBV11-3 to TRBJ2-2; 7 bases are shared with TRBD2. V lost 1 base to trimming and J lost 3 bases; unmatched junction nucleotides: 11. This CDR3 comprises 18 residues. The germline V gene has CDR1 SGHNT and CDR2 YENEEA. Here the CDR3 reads CASSLAIWPRGDTGELFF. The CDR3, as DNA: TGTGCCAGCAGCTTAGCTATCTGGCCCCGGGGGGACACCGGGGAGCTGTTTTTT.

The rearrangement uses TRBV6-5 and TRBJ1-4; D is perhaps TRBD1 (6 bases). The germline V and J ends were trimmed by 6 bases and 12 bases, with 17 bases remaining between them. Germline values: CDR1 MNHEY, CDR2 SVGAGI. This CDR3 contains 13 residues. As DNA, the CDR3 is TGTGCCAGCAGCCTTGGACAGTGGGACCAACTGTTTTTT. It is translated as CASSLGQWDQLFF.

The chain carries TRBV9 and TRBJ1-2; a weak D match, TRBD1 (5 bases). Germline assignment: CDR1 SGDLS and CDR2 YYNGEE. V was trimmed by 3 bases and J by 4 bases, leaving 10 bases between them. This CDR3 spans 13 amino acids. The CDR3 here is CASSAQASYGYTF. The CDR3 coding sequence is TGTGCCAGCAGCGCACAGGCTTCCTATGGCTACACCTTC.

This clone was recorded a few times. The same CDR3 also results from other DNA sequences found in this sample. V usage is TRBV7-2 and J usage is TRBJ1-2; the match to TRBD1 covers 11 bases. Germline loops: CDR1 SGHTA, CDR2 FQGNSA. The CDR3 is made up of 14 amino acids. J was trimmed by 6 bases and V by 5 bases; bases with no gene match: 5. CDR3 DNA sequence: TGTGCCAGCAGCCTCGCGGACAGGGGGCATGGCTACACCTTC. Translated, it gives CASSLADRGHGYTF.

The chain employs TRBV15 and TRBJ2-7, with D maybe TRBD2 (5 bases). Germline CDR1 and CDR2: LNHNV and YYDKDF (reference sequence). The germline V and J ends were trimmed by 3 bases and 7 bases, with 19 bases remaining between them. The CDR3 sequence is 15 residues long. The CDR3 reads CATSSSSDSEREQYF. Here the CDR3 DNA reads TGTGCCACCAGCAGTTCATCGGACTCCGAACGGGAGCAGTACTTC.

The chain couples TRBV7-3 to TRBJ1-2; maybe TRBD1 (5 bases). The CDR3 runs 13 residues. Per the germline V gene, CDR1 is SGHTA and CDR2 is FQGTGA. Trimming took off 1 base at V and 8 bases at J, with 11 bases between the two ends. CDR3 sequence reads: CASSLSQGNGYTF. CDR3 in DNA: TGTGCCAGCAGCTTAAGTCAGGGCAACGGCTACACCTTC.

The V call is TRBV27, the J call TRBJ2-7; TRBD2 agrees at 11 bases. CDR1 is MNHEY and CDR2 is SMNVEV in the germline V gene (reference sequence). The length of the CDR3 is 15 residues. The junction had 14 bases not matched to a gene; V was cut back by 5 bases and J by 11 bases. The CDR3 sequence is CASSRLPRTSGLEYV. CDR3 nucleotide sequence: TGTGCCAGCAGTCGTCTTCCAAGGACTAGCGGGTTGGAGTACGTC.

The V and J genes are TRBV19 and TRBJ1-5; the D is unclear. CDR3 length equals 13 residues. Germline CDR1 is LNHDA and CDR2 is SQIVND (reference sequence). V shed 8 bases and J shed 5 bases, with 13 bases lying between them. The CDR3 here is CASATDFDQPQHF. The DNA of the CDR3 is TGTGCCAGTGCTACAGATTTTGATCAGCCCCAGCATTTT.

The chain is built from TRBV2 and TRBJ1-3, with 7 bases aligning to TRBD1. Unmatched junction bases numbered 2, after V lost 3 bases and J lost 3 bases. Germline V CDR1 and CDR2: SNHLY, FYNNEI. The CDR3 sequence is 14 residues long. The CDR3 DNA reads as TGTGCCAGCAGTGAGGGGACAGTTGGAAACACCATATATTTT. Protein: CASSEGTVGNTIYF. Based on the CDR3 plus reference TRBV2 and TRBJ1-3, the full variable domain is EPEVTQTPSHQVTQMGQEVILRCVPISNHLYFYWYRQILGQKVEFLVSFYNNEISEKSEIFDDQFSVERPDGSNFTLKIRSTKLEDSAMYFCASSEGTVGNTIYFGEGSWLTVV.